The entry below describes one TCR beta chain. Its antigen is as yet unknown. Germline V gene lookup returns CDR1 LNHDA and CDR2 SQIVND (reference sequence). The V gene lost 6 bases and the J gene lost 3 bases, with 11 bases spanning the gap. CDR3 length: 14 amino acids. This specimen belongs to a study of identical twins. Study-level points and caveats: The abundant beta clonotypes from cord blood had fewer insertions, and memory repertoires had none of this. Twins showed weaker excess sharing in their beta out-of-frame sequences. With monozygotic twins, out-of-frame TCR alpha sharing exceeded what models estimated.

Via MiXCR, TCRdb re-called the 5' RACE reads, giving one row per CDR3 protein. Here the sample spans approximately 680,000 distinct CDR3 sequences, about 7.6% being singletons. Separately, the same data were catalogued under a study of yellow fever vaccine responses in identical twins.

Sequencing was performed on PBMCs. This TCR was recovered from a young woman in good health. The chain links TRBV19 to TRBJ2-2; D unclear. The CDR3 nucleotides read TGTGCCAGTAGGGACGGTATGGACACCGGGGAGCTGTTTTTT. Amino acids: CASRDGMDTGELFF.